The 18 T cell receptor beta chains below all came from one sample that was sequenced in a study of molecular identifiers for immune sequencing clone quantification. TCRdb fed the PCR reads into MiXCR, producing one record per CDR3 protein. The sample yields more than 450,000 distinct CDR3 sequences, roughly 24% seen once. The material sequenced was naive CD8+ T cells from blood, with Jurkat cell RNA spiked in. Subset meaning: FACS-sorted CD8+CD4-CCR7+CD45RA+ naive T cells. The receptors derive from a human donor in good health. Some libraries in this study had Jurkat cell RNA spiked in.

Ten or more counts support this clonotype. CDR3 sequence: CASSLQGLGNQPQHF. The CDR3 DNA is TGTGCCAGCAGTTTACAGGGTTTGGGCAATCAGCCCCAGCATTTT. The chain recombines TRBV28 with TRBJ1-5; weak D call: TRBD1 (5 bases). The CDR3 is made up of 15 amino acids. Germline V CDR1 and CDR2: MDHEN, SYDVKM. V lost 2 bases and J lost 2, with 10 bases in between.

This chain uses TRBV4-3 with TRBJ1-1; 7 bases are shared with TRBD1. Germline values: CDR1 LGHNA, CDR2 YSLEER. After removal of 0 bases from V and 1 base from J, the junction contained 5 bases not matched to a gene. This CDR3 comprises 16 residues. In DNA, the CDR3 is TGCGCCAGCAGCCAAGATGAGACAGGGACGAACACTGAAGCTTTCTTT. Its protein product is CASSQDETGTNTEAFF.

The CDR3 DNA follows: TGTGCCAGCAGCTTAGTAGGAGACGAGACCCAGTACTTC. Protein sequence: CASSLVGDETQYF. V usage is TRBV7-3 and J usage is TRBJ2-5; the D is unclear. Per the germline V gene, CDR1 is SGHTA and CDR2 is FQGTGA. The V end was cut by 2 bases, the J end by 5 bases, with 9 bases between. This CDR3 spans 13 amino acids.

Points on this clonotype: This may come from a read error, since a much larger clone is one base off. The chain has TRBV12-3 or TRBV12-4 and TRBJ2-5; D perhaps matches TRBD1 (6 bases). V shed 6 bases and J shed 9 bases, with 17 bases lying between them. The CDR3 is 13 amino acids. The CDR3 sequence: CASRGDTESAQYF. CDR3 nucleotides: TGTGCCAGCAGGGGGGACACGGAATCGGCCCAGTACTTC.

As concerns this clonotype: This may be a read error: a much more frequent sequence differs by one nucleotide. This chain's CDR3 is CASSYKRGRELDTEALF. The CDR3 DNA reads as TGTGCCAGCAGTTATAAGAGGGGGCGCGAATTAGACACTGAAGCTCTCTTT. The rearrangement uses TRBV6-2 or TRBV6-3 and TRBJ1-1; TRBD1 matches 7 bases. Germline V gives CDR1 MNHEY, CDR2 SVGEGT. This CDR3 has 17 residues.

This chain uses TRBV4-3 with TRBJ2-3; TRBD2 agrees at 8 bases. Germline V gives CDR1 LGHNA, CDR2 YSLEER. The trim removed 0 bases at V and 4 bases at J, leaving 6 bases unmatched. This CDR3 has 16 amino acids. CDR3 sequence reads: CASSQDMTSAPDTQYF. The CDR3 DNA sequence: TGCGCCAGCAGCCAAGATATGACTAGCGCCCCAGATACGCAGTATTTT.

This clonotype has a count of ten or more. The chain employs TRBV7-9 and TRBJ1-1; no reliable D call. Germline CDR1 SEHNR, CDR2 FQNEAQ (reference sequence). Trimming shortened V by 3 bases and J by 5 bases, and 7 bases separated the two germline ends. There are 12 residues in the CDR3. Here the CDR3 reads CASSFYQTEAFF. The CDR3 nucleotides read TGTGCCAGCAGCTTTTATCAGACTGAAGCTTTCTTT.

Regarding this clonotype: Since a much larger clone is just one base distant, this may be a read error. The genes are TRBV4-2 and TRBJ2-3; TRBD2 agrees at 7 bases. This CDR3 comprises 16 residues. Per germline, CDR1 LGHNA and CDR2 YNFKEQ. CDR3 DNA sequence: TGCGCCAGCAGCCAAGATTTGCTGACTAGCACAGGTACGCAGTATTTT. This gives the protein CASSQDLLTSTGTQYF.

The sample holds a few counts of this clonotype. The chain carries TRBV23-1 and TRBJ2-5, with D uncertain. TRBV23-1 is an ORF, and what it does is uncertain. The CDR3 covers 14 residues. V lost 0 bases and J lost 0, with 5 bases in between. The CDR3 DNA sequence: TGCGCCAGCAGTCAATCTGGGTACCAAGAGACCCAGTACTTC. It encodes CASSQSGYQETQYF.

This sequence joins TRBV7-2 and TRBJ2-1, with TRBD2 matching over 12 bases. Germline V gives CDR1 SGHTA, CDR2 FQGNSA. Trimming took 5 bases from V and 0 from J; bases not matched to a gene: 5. The CDR3 is 17 residues long. DNA for the CDR3: TGTGCCAGCAGCCTTACTAGCGGGGGGCCCTCCTACAATGAGCAGTTCTTC. Protein product: CASSLTSGGPSYNEQFF.

The V and J genes are TRBV28 and TRBJ2-7; unclear D gene. The CDR3 runs 13 residues. Germline V gives CDR1 MDHEN, CDR2 SYDVKM. The germline V and J ends were trimmed by 2 bases and 4 bases, with 9 bases remaining between them. This CDR3 is CASSLMLGYEQYF. Here the CDR3 DNA reads TGTGCCAGCAGTTTAATGTTGGGTTACGAGCAGTACTTC.

With respect to this clonotype: A much larger clone lies a single base off, so this may be a read error. The V gene is TRBV9, the J gene TRBJ1-2, with 10 nucleotides matching TRBD1. CDR1 is SGDLS, CDR2 YYNGEE, per germline. CDR3 length equals 14 residues. The CDR3 DNA sequence: TGTGCCAGCAGCCCTGGACAGGGGGGCTATGGCCACACCTTC. Translated: CASSPGQGGYGHTF.

For this clonotype: A junction boundary mismatches the germline segment, possibly from a read error. The chain links TRBV7-9 to TRBJ2-3, with 7 bases lining up with TRBD1. The CDR3 runs 15 residues. The V gene's germline CDR1 is SEHNR and CDR2 FQNEAQ (reference sequence). The CDR3 coding sequence is TGCGCCGGCAGCTTAGCTGGGGGACAGACTGATACGCAGTATTTT. Its protein is CAGSLAGGQTDTQYF.

There are many counts of this clonotype. The chain has TRBV2 and TRBJ2-5; TRBD1 matches 9 bases. Losses at the gene ends were 8 bases for V and 4 bases for J; bases not matched to a gene: 2. CDR1 and CDR2 (germline): SNHLY, FYNNEI. The CDR3 is 12 amino acids. CDR3 sequence (DNA): TGTGCCAGCGAGGACAGGGGAGAGACCCAGTACTTC. Protein sequence: CASEDRGETQYF.

V is TRBV19 and J is TRBJ2-3; TRBD2 agrees at 12 bases. The V gene's germline CDR1 is LNHDA and CDR2 SQIVND (reference sequence). V shed 3 bases and J 6 bases; nucleotides not matched to a gene: 4. The CDR3 extends over 15 amino acids. The CDR3 DNA is TGTGCCAGTAGTATGACTAGCGGGAGTGCGGATACGCAGTATTTT. Translating it yields CASSMTSGSADTQYF.

This clonotype was observed at least ten times. The genes are TRBV6-5 and TRBJ2-1; D remains unclear. Trimming took off 2 bases at V and 0 bases at J, with 8 bases between the two ends. CDR1 and CDR2 from the germline V gene are MNHEY and SVGAGI. The CDR3 loop spans 15 amino acids. CDR3 nucleotide sequence: TGTGCCAGCAGTTACGGACGGATCTCCTACAATGAGCAGTTCTTC. Protein product: CASSYGRISYNEQFF.

This clonotype was recorded many times. The chain links TRBV10-3 to TRBJ2-3; 8 nucleotides align to TRBD2. Germline trimming cut 3 bases from V and 0 bases from J; bases unmatched to any gene: 2. Germline V gives CDR1 ENHRY, CDR2 SYGVKD. This CDR3 is built from 15 residues. CDR3 sequence: CAISDVAGSTDTQYF. As DNA, the CDR3 is TGTGCCATCAGTGATGTAGCGGGGAGCACAGATACGCAGTATTTT.

As for this clonotype: Because the CDR3 is missing its conserved closing phenylalanine or tryptophan, this is likely a read error. The chain is built from TRBV27 and TRBJ1-1; D is ambiguous. The V and J ends lost 1 base and 8 bases respectively, with 8 bases between them. CDR1 is MNHEY and CDR2 is SMNVEV in the germline V gene (reference sequence). CDR3 length equals 12 residues. The CDR3 sequence is CASSLLGREAFS. Here the CDR3 DNA reads TGTGCCAGCAGTTTATTGGGCAGGGAAGCTTTCTCT.